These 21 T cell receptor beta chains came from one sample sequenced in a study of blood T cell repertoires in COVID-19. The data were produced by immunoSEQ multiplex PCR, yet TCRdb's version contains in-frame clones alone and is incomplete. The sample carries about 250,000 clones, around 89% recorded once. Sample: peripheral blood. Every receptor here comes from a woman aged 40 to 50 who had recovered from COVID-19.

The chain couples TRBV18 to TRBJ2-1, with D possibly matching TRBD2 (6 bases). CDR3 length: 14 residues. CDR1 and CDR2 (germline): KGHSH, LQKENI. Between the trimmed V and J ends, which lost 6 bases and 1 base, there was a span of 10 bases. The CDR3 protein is CASSPGRSYNEQFF. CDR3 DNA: TGTGCCAGCTCCCCGGGGAGGTCCTACAATGAGCAGTTCTTC.

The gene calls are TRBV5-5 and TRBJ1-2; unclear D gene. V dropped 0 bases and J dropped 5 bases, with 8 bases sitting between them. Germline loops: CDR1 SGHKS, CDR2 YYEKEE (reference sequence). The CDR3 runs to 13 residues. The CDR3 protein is CASSLVVEYGYTF. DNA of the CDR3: TGTGCCAGCAGCTTGGTTGTGGAGTATGGCTACACCTTC.

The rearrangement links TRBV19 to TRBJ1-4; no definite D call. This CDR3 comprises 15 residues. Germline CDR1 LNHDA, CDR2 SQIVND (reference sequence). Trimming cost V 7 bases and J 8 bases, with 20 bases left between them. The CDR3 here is CASTQWATPGEKLFF. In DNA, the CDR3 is TGTGCCAGTACCCAATGGGCAACCCCTGGGGAAAAACTGTTTTTT.

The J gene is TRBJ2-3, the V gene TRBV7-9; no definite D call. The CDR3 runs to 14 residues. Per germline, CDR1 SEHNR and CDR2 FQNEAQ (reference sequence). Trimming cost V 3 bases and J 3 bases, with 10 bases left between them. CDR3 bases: TGTGCCAGCAGCTTTGCCGACACTACAGATACGCAGTATTTT. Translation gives CASSFADTTDTQYF.

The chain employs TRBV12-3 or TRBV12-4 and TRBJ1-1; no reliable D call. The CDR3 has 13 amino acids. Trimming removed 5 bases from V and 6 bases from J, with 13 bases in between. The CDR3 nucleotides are TGTGCCAGCAGTCCCCGCCCCGGGGCTGAAGCTTTCTTT. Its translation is CASSPRPGAEAFF.

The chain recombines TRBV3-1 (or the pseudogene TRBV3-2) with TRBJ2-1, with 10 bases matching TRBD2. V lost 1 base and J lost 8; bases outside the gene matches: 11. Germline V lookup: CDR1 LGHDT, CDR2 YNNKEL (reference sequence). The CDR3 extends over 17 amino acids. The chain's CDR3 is CASSQGGLAGATDEQFF. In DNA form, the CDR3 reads TGTGCCAGCAGCCAAGGCGGGCTAGCGGGGGCTACGGATGAGCAGTTCTTC.

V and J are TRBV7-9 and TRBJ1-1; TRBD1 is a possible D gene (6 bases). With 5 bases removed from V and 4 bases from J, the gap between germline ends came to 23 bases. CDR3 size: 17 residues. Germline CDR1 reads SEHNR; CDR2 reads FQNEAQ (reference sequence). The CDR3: CASSPGGGWRGGTEAFF. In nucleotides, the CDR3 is TGTGCCAGCAGCCCCGGCGGGGGGTGGCGAGGGGGCACTGAAGCTTTCTTT. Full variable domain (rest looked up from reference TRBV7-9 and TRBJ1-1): DTGVSQNPRHKITKRGQNVTFRCDPISEHNRLYWYRQTLGQGPEFLTYFQNEAQLEKSRLLSDRFSAERPKGSFSTLEIQRTEQGDSAMYLCASSPGGGWRGGTEAFFGQGTRLTVV.

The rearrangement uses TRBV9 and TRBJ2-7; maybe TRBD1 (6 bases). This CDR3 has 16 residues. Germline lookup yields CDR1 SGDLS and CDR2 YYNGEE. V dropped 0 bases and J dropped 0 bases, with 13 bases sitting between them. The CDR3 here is CASSVEGVRASYEQYF. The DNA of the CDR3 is TGTGCCAGCAGCGTAGAGGGGGTGAGGGCCTCCTACGAGCAGTACTTC.

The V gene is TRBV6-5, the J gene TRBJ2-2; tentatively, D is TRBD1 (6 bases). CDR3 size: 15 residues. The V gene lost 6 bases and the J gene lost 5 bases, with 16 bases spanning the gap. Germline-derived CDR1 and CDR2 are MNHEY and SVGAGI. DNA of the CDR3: TGTGCCAGCAGGCAACAGGGCGAGTGGACCGGGGAGCTGTTTTTT. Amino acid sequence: CASRQQGEWTGELFF.

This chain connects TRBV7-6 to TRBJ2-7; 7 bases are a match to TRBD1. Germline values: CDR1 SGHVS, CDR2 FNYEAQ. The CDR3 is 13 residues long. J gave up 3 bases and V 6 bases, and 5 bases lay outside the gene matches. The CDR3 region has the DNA TGTGCCAGCAGTCCCGGGACAGACTACGAGCAGTACTTC. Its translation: CASSPGTDYEQYF.

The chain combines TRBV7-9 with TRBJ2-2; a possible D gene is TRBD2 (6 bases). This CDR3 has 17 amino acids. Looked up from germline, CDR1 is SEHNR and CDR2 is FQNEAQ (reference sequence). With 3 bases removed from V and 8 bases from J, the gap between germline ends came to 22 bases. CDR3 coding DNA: TGTGCCAGCAGCTTCGTCCGGACTACGCCCTCCCGGGGGGAGCTGTTTTTT. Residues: CASSFVRTTPSRGELFF.

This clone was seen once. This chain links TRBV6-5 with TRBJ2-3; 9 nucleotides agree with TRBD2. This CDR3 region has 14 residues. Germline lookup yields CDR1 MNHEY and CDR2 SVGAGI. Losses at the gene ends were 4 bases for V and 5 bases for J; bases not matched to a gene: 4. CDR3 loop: CASSFASGKDTQYF. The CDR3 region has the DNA TGTGCCAGCAGTTTTGCTAGCGGGAAAGATACGCAGTATTTT.

As DNA, the CDR3 is TGTGCCAGCAGCGTAGGGGACCTAGCGCTGGGGGATACGCAGTATTTT. Its translation: CASSVGDLALGDTQYF. This chain uses TRBV9 with TRBJ2-3; tentatively, D is TRBD2 (6 bases). Germline CDR1 reads SGDLS; CDR2 reads YYNGEE. The V end lost 0 bases, the J end lost 6 bases, and 17 bases lay between the germline ends. The CDR3 spans 16 residues.

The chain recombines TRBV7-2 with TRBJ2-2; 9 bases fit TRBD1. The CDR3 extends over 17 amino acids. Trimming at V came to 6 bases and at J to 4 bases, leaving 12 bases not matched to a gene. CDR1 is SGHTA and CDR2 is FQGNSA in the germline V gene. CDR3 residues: CASRKSGTGQGTGELFF. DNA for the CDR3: TGTGCCAGCAGAAAGTCCGGGACAGGGCAGGGCACCGGGGAGCTGTTTTTT.

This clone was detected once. Here the CDR3 DNA reads TGTGCCTGGAGTGTACGGGGGGCAGTTGGCTACACCTTC. Encoded protein: CAWSVRGAVGYTF. The rearrangement links TRBV30 to TRBJ1-2, with D possibly TRBD1 on 6 matching bases. The CDR3 runs 13 residues. CDR1 GTSNPN and CDR2 SVGIG come from the germline V gene (reference sequence). V was trimmed by 0 bases and J by 7 bases, leaving 12 bases between them.

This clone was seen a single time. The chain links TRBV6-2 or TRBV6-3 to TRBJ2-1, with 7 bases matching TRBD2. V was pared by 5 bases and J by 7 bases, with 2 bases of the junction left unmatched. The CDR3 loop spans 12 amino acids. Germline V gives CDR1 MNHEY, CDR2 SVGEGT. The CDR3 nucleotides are TGTGCCAGCAGTCCCGGGAGGAATGAGCAGTTCTTC. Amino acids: CASSPGRNEQFF.

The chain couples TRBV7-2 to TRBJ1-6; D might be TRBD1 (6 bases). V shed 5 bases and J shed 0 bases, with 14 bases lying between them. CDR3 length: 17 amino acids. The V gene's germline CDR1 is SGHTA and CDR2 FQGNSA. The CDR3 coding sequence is TGTGCCAGCAGCCACGGCGGGGGCAGCTCCTATAATTCACCCCTCCACTTT. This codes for CASSHGGGSSYNSPLHF.

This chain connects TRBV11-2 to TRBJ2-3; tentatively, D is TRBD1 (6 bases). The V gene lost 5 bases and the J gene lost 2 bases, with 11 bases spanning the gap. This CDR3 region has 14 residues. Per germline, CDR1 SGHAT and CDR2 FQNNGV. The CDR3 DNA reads TGTGCCAGCAGCCCCGACAGGCCCACAGATACGCAGTATTTT. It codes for CASSPDRPTDTQYF.

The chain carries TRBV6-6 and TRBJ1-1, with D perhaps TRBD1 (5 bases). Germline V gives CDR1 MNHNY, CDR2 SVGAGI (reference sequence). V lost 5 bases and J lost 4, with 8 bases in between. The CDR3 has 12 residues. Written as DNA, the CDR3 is TGTGCCAGCAGTAACGGGGGCACTGAAGCTTTCTTT. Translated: CASSNGGTEAFF.

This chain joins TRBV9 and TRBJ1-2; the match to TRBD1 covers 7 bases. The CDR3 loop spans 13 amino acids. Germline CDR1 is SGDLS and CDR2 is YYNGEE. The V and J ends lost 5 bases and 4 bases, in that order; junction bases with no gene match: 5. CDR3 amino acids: CASRGQKPYGYTF. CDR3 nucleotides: TGTGCCAGCAGGGGACAGAAACCCTATGGCTACACCTTC.

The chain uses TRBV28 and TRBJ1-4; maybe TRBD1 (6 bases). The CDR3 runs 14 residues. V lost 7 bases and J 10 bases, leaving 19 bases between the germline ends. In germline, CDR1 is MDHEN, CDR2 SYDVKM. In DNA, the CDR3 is TGTGCCAGCATGATGGGGGGGCTGTTGGGAAAACTGTTTTTT. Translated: CASMMGGLLGKLFF.